Listed here are 7 T cell receptor beta chains from one sample, sequenced in a study of T cell responses to AZD1222 COVID-19 vaccine. Sequenced by immunoSEQ multiplex PCR; TCRdb stores in-frame clones only, minus some. Of about 140,000 clones detected, roughly 92% appear once; the ten largest clones hold roughly 1.2%. The sequencing used peripheral blood, collected 28 days after the second AZD1222 dose. The receptors were gathered from an adult who received the AZD1222 COVID-19 vaccine.

This sequence joins TRBV11-3 and TRBJ2-3, with 9 bases matching TRBD2. Per the germline V gene, CDR1 is SGHNT and CDR2 is YENEEA. V shed 5 bases, J shed 0 bases, and the junction held 6 bases outside the gene matches. This CDR3 region has 16 residues. CDR3: CASSRSGGPSTDTQYF. CDR3 DNA sequence: TGTGCCAGCAGCCGTAGCGGGGGACCTAGCACAGATACGCAGTATTTT.

This chain uses TRBV27 with TRBJ1-6; D is possibly TRBD1 (6 bases). V dropped 7 bases and J dropped 3 bases, with 16 bases sitting between them. The germline gives CDR1 MNHEY, CDR2 SMNVEV (reference sequence). This CDR3 has 16 residues. CDR3: CASTLGGRNYNSPLHF. CDR3 nucleotide sequence: TGTGCCAGCACCCTAGGGGGACGGAACTATAATTCACCCCTCCACTTT.

This rearrangement joins TRBV7-9 to TRBJ1-2; 10 positions agree with TRBD1. The V gene's germline CDR1 is SEHNR and CDR2 FQNEAQ (reference sequence). CDR3 size: 15 residues. J was trimmed by 3 bases and V by 5 bases; bases with no gene match: 6. The DNA for the CDR3 is TGTGCCAGCAGCCCTAGGGACAGGGGTGACTATGGCTACACCTTC. The encoded protein is CASSPRDRGDYGYTF.

V usage is TRBV11-2 and J usage is TRBJ2-2, with D perhaps given as TRBD1 or TRBD2 (5 bases each). The germline CDR1 and CDR2 sequences are SGHAT and FQNNGV. CDR3 size: 15 residues. The V and J ends lost 8 bases and 6 bases respectively, with 19 bases between them. CDR3 nucleotide sequence: TGTGCCAGCCAACCGGGACCTCGAGGGCCCGGGGAGCTGTTTTTT. This codes for CASQPGPRGPGELFF.

V gene TRBV19 combines with J gene TRBJ1-2, with 12 bases aligning to TRBD1. The CDR3 extends over 14 amino acids. From germline, CDR1 is LNHDA and CDR2 SQIVND (reference sequence). Trimming at V came to 5 bases and at J to 7 bases, leaving 5 bases not matched to a gene. CDR3 region: CASSAGQGAIGYTF. The CDR3 region has the DNA TGTGCCAGTAGTGCGGGACAGGGGGCCATTGGCTACACCTTC.

The CDR3 sequence: CAISVSPADQPQHF. The CDR3 coding sequence is TGTGCCATCAGTGTTTCCCCTGCCGATCAGCCCCAGCATTTT. The V and J genes are TRBV10-3 and TRBJ1-5; D is unclear. Trimming took 4 bases from V and 5 from J, leaving 12 bases between them. Germline V gene lookup returns CDR1 ENHRY and CDR2 SYGVKD. This CDR3 is 14 amino acids long.

The chain is built from TRBV2 and TRBJ2-5; D unclear. Trimming left V 3 bases short and J 0 bases short, with 8 bases between. CDR3 size: 14 residues. Germline V gene data show CDR1 as SNHLY and CDR2 as FYNNEI. The CDR3 nucleotides read TGTGCCAGCAGTGAGAAGGCCTACCAAGAGACCCAGTACTTC. Its translation: CASSEKAYQETQYF.